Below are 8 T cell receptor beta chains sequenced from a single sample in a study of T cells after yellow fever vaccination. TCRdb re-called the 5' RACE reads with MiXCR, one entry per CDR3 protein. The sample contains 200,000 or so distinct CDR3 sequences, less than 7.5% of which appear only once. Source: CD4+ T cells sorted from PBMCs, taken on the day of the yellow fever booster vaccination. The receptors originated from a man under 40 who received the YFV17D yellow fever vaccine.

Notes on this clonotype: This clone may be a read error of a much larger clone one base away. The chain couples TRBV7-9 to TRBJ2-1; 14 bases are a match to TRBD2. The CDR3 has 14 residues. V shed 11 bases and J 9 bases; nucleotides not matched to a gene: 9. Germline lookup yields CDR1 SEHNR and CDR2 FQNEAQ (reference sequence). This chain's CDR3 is CAAKGLAGEVEQFF. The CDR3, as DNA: TGTGCCGCCAAGGGACTAGCGGGAGAGGTTGAGCAGTTCTTC.

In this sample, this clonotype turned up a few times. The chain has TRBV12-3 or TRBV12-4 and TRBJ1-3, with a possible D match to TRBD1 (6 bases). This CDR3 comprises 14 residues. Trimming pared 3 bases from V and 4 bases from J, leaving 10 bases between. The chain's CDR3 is CASSFTGYGNTIYF. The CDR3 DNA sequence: TGTGCCAGCAGTTTTACAGGGTACGGAAACACCATATATTTT.

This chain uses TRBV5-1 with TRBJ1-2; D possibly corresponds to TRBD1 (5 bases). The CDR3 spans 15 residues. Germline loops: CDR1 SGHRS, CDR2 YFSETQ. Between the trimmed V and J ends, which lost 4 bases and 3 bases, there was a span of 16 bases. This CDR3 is CASSPQGIKDYGYTF. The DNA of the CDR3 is TGCGCCAGCAGCCCCCAGGGAATTAAGGACTATGGCTACACCTTC. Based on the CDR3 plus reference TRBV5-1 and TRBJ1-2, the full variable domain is KAGVTQTPRYLIKTRGQQVTLSCSPISGHRSVSWYQQTPGQGLQFLFEYFSETQRNKGNFPGRFSGRQFSNSRSEMNVSTLELGDSALYLCASSPQGIKDYGYTFGSGTRLTVV.

For the CDR3, the DNA is TGCAGTGCTGGATTGGTGGATGAGCAGTTCTTC. Translated, it gives CSAGLVDEQFF. The gene calls are TRBV20-1 and TRBJ2-1; D unresolved. V lost 5 bases and J lost 8, with 10 bases in between. CDR3 length: 11 residues. CDR1 is DFQATT, CDR2 SNEGSKA, per germline (reference sequence).

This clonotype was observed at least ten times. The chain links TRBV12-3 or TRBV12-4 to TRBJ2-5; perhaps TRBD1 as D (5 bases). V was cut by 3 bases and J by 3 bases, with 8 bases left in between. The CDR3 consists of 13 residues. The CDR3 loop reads CASSFWGKETQYF. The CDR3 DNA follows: TGTGCCAGCAGTTTTTGGGGCAAAGAGACCCAGTACTTC.

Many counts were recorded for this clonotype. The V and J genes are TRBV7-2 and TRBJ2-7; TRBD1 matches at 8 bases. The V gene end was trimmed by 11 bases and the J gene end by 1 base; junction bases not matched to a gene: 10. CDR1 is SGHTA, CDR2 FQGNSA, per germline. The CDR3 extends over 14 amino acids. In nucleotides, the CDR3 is TGTGCCTCCACCAATAACAGGGGGTCCTACGAGCAGTACTTC. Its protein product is CASTNNRGSYEQYF.

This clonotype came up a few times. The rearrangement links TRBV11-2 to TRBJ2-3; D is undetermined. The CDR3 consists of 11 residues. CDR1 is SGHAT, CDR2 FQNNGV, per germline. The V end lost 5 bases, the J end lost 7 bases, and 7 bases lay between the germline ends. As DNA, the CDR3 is TGTGCCAGCAGCCCCCGGAATACGCAGTATTTT. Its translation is CASSPRNTQYF.

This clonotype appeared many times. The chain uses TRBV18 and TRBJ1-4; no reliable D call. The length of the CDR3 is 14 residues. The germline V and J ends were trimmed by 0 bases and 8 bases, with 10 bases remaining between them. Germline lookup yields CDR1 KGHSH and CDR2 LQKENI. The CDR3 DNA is TGTGCCAGCTCACCACCGGCCATGGCCGAAAAACTGTTTTTT. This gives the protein CASSPPAMAEKLFF.